The rows below give T cell receptor beta chains drawn from one sample of a study of T cells in Graves' hyperthyroidism and ophthalmopathy. TCRdb reprocessed the multiplex PCR reads with MiXCR, giving one entry per CDR3 protein. The sample has around 800,000 distinct CDR3 sequences; more than 30% are singletons. The material sequenced was blood. These receptors were collected from a man aged 18 to 29 with Graves' hyperthyroidism. CDR3s include the opening cysteine and the closing phenylalanine or tryptophan. The D gene is left open where the match is weak. Clone size, where shown, is once, few, many, or a class for clones that have expanded.

cdr3_aa | cdr3_nt | clone_size | j_call | d_call | v_call
CASSKVAGQINYGYTF | TGTGCCAGTAGTAAGGTCGCGGGACAGATTAACTATGGCTACACCTTC | many | TRBJ1-2 | TRBD1 | TRBV19
CSALQGTTEAFF | TGCAGCGCCCTACAGGGGACCACTGAAGCTTTCTTT | many | TRBJ1-1 | TRBD1 | TRBV29-1
CAIEEGTTSYEQYF | TGTGCCATCGAGGAGGGGACCACCTCCTACGAGCAGTACTTC | many | TRBJ2-7 | NA | TRBV25-1
CSLSRGRETQYF | TGCAGCCTCTCCAGAGGGAGGGAGACCCAGTACTTC | NA | TRBJ2-5 | NA | TRBV29-1
CASSLRSWEAAGGYNEQYF | TGTGCCAGCAGCTTAAGGAGTTGGGAGGCAGCGGGAGGATACAACGAGCAGTACTTC | NA | TRBJ2-7 | TRBD2 | TRBV7-9
CASSPPAVGSNQPQHF | TGTGCCAGCAGCCCACCGGCAGTGGGCAGCAATCAGCCCCAGCATTTT | many | TRBJ1-5 | NA | TRBV5-6
CAISEPTGRGYGYTF | TGTGCCATCAGTGAGCCGACAGGGCGGGGGTATGGCTACACCTTC | few | TRBJ1-2 | TRBD1 | TRBV10-3
CASSARTGDLLALRQPQHF | TGTGCCAGCAGCGCCCGGACAGGGGATCTGTTAGCTTTACGTCAGCCCCAGCATTTT | few | TRBJ1-5 | TRBD1 | TRBV2
CASRGLAGSNTGELFF | TGTGCCAGCAGGGGACTAGCGGGGTCGAACACCGGGGAGCTGTTTTTT | NA | TRBJ2-2 | TRBD2 | TRBV25-1
CASSYSGDEGYTF | TGTGCCAGCAGCTATTCAGGGGACGAGGGCTACACCTTC | many | TRBJ1-2 | NA | TRBV11-3
CSASRLASEQYF | TGCAGTGCCAGCAGGCTAGCTTCCGAGCAGTACTTC | NA | TRBJ2-7 | NA | TRBV20-1
CASRISNYGYTF | TGTGCCAGCAGGATCTCTAACTATGGCTACACCTTC | many | TRBJ1-2 | NA | TRBV2
CASSRTFRDLRYEQYF | TGCGCCAGCAGCCGAACTTTCCGGGACCTACGCTACGAGCAGTACTTC | NA | TRBJ2-7 | NA | TRBV7-2
CASSQRTGAGANVLTF | TGTGCCAGCAGCCAGAGGACAGGGGCTGGGGCCAACGTCCTGACTTTC | NA | TRBJ2-6 | TRBD1 | TRBV7-8
CSVGQAATNEKLFF | TGCAGCGTTGGGCAGGCGGCAACTAATGAAAAACTGTTTTTT | NA | TRBJ1-4 | NA | TRBV29-1
CASSQDLGVNTEAFF | TGTGCCAGCAGCCAAGACTTAGGGGTGAACACTGAAGCTTTCTTT | once | TRBJ1-1 | NA | TRBV7-8
CAISEQDGEKLFF | TGTGCCATCAGTGAACAGGATGGGGAAAAACTGTTTTTT | many | TRBJ1-4 | NA | TRBV10-3
CASVHTNTEAFF | TGTGCCAGCGTCCACACCAACACTGAAGCTTTCTTT | NA | TRBJ1-1 | NA | TRBV7-2
CASSGPSGYTF | TGTGCCAGCAGCGGACCGTCAGGCTACACCTTC | many | TRBJ1-2 | NA | TRBV6-5
CASSYKGLAGANLNQETQYF | TGTGCCAGCAGTTACAAAGGCCTAGCGGGGGCCAACCTCAATCAAGAGACCCAGTACTTC | NA | TRBJ2-5 | TRBD2 | TRBV6-6
CASSYSADRGPYEQYF | TGTGCCAGCAGTTACTCGGCGGACAGGGGGCCCTACGAGCAGTACTTC | NA | TRBJ2-7 | TRBD1 | TRBV6-2/TRBV6-3
CASSDDAGGPQETQYF | TGTGCCAGCAGTGATGATGCGGGAGGCCCCCAAGAGACCCAGTACTTC | many | TRBJ2-5 | TRBD2 | TRBV2
CASSGPGVEPQHF | TGTGCCAGCAGTGGGCCCGGGGTGGAGCCCCAGCATTTT | NA | TRBJ1-5 | NA | TRBV6-4
CSARDTRDQPQHF | TGCAGTGCTAGAGATACCCGGGATCAGCCCCAGCATTTT | few | TRBJ1-5 | NA | TRBV20-1
CASMEEVGALSNQPQHF | TGTGCCAGTATGGAGGAGGTCGGGGCCCTGAGCAATCAGCCCCAGCATTTT | many | TRBJ1-5 | NA | TRBV19
CAIQRLVYEQYF | TGTGCCATCCAGAGACTAGTTTACGAGCAGTACTTC | many | TRBJ2-7 | NA | TRBV10-3
CSAGDRGAFF | TGCAGTGCTGGGGACAGGGGCGCTTTCTTT | NA | TRBJ1-1 | TRBD1 | TRBV20-1
CASSYFEMVGELFF | TGTGCCAGCAGTTACTTTGAGATGGTCGGGGAGCTGTTTTTT | NA | TRBJ2-2 | NA | TRBV25-1
CASSPGTRGETQYF | TGTGCCAGCAGCCCCGGGACTAGGGGAGAGACCCAGTACTTC | many | TRBJ2-5 | TRBD2 | TRBV7-6
CASSLVGRRETQYF | TGTGCCAGCAGCTTAGTCGGGAGGAGAGAGACCCAGTACTTC | many | TRBJ2-5 | TRBD2 | TRBV7-6